Listed below are T cell receptor beta chains from one sample, sequenced in a study of kidney transplant recipient with SARS-CoV-2 infection. TCRdb called the reads again in MiXCR, with one record for every CDR3 protein. The sample holds 200,000 to 300,000 distinct CDR3 sequences; roughly 26% are singletons and the top ten take roughly 7.3%. The sample here was a blood sample, taken at baseline and around day 120 from a kidney transplant recipient. The receptors derive from a male patient aged 25-45 years who had COVID-19 and was a kidney transplant recipient. Some T cells may be the graft donor's. Each CDR3 is given without its conserved first and last residue. Some rows have no size entry. The others give once, few or many, or a class for an expanded clone.

v_gene	abundance	j_gene	CDR3aa
TRBV6-5	-	TRBJ2-1	ASSSGHSNNEQF
TRBV4-2	many	TRBJ2-3	ASSQDQDNPSTDTQY
TRBV28	-	TRBJ2-5	ASSSLDPQGAVYQETQY
TRBV12-5	many	TRBJ2-1	ASGLPTGQGYYEQF
TRBV6-5	-	TRBJ1-2	AGSEFWECRKTYGYT
TRBV9	-	TRBJ2-5	ASSVVGQGGETQY
TRBV3-1	many	TRBJ2-2	ASSPIDPISGLTGELF
TRBV12-3/TRBV12-4	many	TRBJ2-7	ASSQGRTSEQY
TRBV3-1	many	TRBJ1-2	ASSQTFTLRKTYGYT
TRBV5-1	many	TRBJ1-1	ASTPGSNTEAF
TRBV5-4	many	TRBJ1-2	ASRTGVPGKTYGYT
TRBV7-9	many	TRBJ2-3	ASSLLAGRSDTQY
TRBV12-3/TRBV12-4	many	TRBJ2-1	ASSFSAGAAEEQF
TRBV30	many	TRBJ1-5	AWSPGLSNQPQH
TRBV6-4	many	TRBJ1-2	ASSRPTSHGKTYGYT
TRBV7-9	-	TRBJ2-1	ASSFQRGDEQF
TRBV7-2	many	TRBJ1-2	ASSARGRDGKTYGYT
TRBV8-2	-	TRBJ2-6	GRPSRMTQSRANVLT
TRBV27	-	TRBJ2-4	APRTSGRLEQY
TRBV28	-	TRBJ1-2	GSEGLDSRRTYGYT
TRBV4-1	many	TRBJ2-1	ASSQVGGNEQF
TRBV6-2/TRBV6-3	many	TRBJ2-1	ASSYQDYNEQF
TRBV10-3	few	TRBJ2-5	AISERGGLGETQY
TRBV11-2	many	TRBJ1-2	ASSQTKTSRKTYGYT
TRBV27	-	TRBJ1-1	ASSLSRGVMNTEAF
TRBV18	many	TRBJ1-5	ASSYRTGANQPQH
TRBV5-1	many	TRBJ1-3	ASSLPSSGNTIY
TRBV6-5	many	TRBJ2-3	ASSPEVAGGLADTQY
TRBV3-1	many	TRBJ2-5	ASSVLGPISFSETQY
TRBV5-4	many	TRBJ2-5	ASSSSSGSVKETQY
TRBV7-3	many	TRBJ1-1	ASSSQGTEAF
TRBV7-1	-	TRBJ1-2	VSSLSGHEGKTYGYT
TRBV5-6	-	TRBJ1-2	ASSLRRLRGLDYGNT
TRBV12-3/TRBV12-4	many	TRBJ1-5	ASSSNGQPQH
TRBV2	-	TRBJ1-6	ASSAPNSPLH
TRBV5-8	-	TRBJ1-1	ASNLDRVGTEAF
TRBV19	-	TRBJ2-7	ASSQNREDEQC
TRBV10-1	many	TRBJ1-2	ASSYSQRSRKTYGYT
TRBV10-1	-	TRBJ1-2	ASSDYRRSRKTYGYT
TRBV27	many	TRBJ2-1	ASSLGNEQF
TRBV18	few	TRBJ1-5	ASSPGQGTLGPQH
TRBV27	-	TRBJ1-1	ANSLVGGDLKTF
TRBV28	few	TRBJ1-4	ASSSGQGRETNEKLF
TRBV2	many	TRBJ1-4	ASSEIQGANEKLF
TRBV2	-	TRBJ2-7	ASMDASHEQY
TRBV20-1	many	TRBJ1-2	SALCTLFRKTYGYT
TRBV6-5	many	TRBJ2-2	ASSYFSSGRAGELF